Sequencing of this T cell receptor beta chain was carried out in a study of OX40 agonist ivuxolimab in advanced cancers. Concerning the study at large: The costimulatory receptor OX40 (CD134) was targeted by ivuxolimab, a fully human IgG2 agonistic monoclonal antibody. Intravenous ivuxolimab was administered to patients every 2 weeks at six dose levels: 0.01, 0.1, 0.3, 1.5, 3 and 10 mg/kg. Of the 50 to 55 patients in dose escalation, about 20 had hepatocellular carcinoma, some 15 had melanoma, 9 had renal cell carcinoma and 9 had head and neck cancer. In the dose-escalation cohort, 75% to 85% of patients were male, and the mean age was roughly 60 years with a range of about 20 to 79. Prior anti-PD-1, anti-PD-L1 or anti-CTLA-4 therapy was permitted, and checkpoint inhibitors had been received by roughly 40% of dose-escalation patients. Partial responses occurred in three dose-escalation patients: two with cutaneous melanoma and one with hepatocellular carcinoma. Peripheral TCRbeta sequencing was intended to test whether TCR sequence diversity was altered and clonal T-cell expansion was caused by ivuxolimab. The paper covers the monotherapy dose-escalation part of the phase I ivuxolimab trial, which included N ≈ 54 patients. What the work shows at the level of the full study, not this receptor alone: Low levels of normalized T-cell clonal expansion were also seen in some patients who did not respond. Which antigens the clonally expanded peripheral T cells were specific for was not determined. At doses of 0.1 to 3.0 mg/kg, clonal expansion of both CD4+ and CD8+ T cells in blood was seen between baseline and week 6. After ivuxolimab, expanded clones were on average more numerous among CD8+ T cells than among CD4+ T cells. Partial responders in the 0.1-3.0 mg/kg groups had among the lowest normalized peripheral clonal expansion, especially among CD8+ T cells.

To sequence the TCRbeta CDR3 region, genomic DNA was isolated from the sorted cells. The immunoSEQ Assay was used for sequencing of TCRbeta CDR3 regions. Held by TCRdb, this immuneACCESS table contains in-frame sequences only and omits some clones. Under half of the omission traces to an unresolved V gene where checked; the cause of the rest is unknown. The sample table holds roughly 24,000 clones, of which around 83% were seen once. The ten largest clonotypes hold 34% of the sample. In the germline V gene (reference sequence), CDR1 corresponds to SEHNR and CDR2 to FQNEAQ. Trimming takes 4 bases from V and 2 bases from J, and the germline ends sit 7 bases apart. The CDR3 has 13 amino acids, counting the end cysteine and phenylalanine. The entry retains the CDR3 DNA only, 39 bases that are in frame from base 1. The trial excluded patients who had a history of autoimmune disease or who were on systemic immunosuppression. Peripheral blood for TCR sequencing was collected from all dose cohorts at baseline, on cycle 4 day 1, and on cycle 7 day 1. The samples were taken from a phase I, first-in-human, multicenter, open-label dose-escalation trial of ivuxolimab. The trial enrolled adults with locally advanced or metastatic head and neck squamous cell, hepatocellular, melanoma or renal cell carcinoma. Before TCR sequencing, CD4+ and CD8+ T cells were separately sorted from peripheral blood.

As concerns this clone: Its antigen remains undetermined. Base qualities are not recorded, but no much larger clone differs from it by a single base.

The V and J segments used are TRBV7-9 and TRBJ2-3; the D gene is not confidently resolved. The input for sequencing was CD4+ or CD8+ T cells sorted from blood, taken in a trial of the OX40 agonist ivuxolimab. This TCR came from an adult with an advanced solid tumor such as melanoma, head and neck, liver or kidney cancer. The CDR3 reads CASSSRTTDTQYF. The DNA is TGTGCCAGCAGCTCCCGAACCACAGATACGCAGTATTTT. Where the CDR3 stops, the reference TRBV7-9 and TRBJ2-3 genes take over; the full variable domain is DTGVSQNPRHKITKRGQNVTFRCDPISEHNRLYWYRQTLGQGPEFLTYFQNEAQLEKSRLLSDRFSAERPKGSFSTLEIQRTEQGDSAMYLCASSSRTTDTQYFGPGTRLTVL.